The TCR beta chain described here comes from a study of response to subunit inactivated influenza vaccine. Study results and limitations: Each seasonal flu vaccination may recruit only limited new T cells, authors suggested.

CDR3 length: 18 amino acids. V lost 4 bases to trimming and J lost 3 bases; unmatched junction nucleotides: 7. Per germline, CDR1 MNHEY and CDR2 SVGAGI. In TCRdb, the RT-PCR reads were re-called with MiXCR into one record per CDR3 protein. The table shows fewer than 250,000 distinct CDR3 sequences, with over 13% occurring only once. In the case of this clonotype: What it binds is not known.

This clonotype originated in a man over 45 who received an inactivated influenza vaccine. J is TRBJ2-2 and V is TRBV6-5; 14 bases agree with TRBD2. The sample was CD8+ T cells sorted from PBMCs, taken roughly 5 days after vaccination. In DNA form, the CDR3 reads TGTGCCAGCAGTTCCTCGGGACTAGCGGGGGACCACACCGGGGAGCTGTTTTTT. Translating gives CASSSSGLAGDHTGELFF.